A selection of T cell receptor beta chains follows, all from one sample in a study of high-grade serous ovarian cancer treatment subgroups. Sequenced by immunoSEQ multiplex PCR; TCRdb stores in-frame clones only, minus some. The table includes a few thousand clones, 66% detected once. The material sequenced was tumor tissue. The source is a human donor with high-grade serous ovarian cancer. Each CDR3 is given with its conserved first and last residue. Fields, in order: D gene, J gene, clone size, V gene, CDR3 DNA, CDR3 protein. The D gene is left open where the match is weak. Clone size is given for some rows only: seen once, a few or many times, or a class if the clone is expanded.

>-|TRBJ1-5|-|TRBV2
TGTGCCAGCAGTGAAGCATTACCATCGCTGGGGCCCCAGCATTTT
CASSEALPSLGPQHF
>TRBD2|TRBJ2-3|few|TRBV9
TGTGCCAGCAGCGTAGAGCCAATAGCGGGGAGCACAGATACGCAGTATTTT
CASSVEPIAGSTDTQYF
>TRBD2|TRBJ2-1|-|TRBV4-3
TGCGCCAGCAGCCAAGGCCTAGCGGGGGGGTTCGATGAGCAGTTCTTC
CASSQGLAGGFDEQFF
>TRBD1|TRBJ1-5|-|TRBV7-2
TGTGCCAGCAGCTTACACGGACAGGGAGAACAGCCCCAGCATTTT
CASSLHGQGEQPQHF
>-|TRBJ1-3|large|TRBV5-6
TGTGCCAGCAGCTTTTCTCAGGTCGCTGGAAACACCATATATTTT
CASSFSQVAGNTIYF
>-|TRBJ1-2|few|TRBV4-2
TGTGCCAGCAGCCAAGGGAGTCCGGATGGCTACACCTTC
CASSQGSPDGYTF
>-|TRBJ1-2|-|TRBV7-9
TGTGCCAGCAGCGAACAGACTAACTATGGCTACACCTTC
CASSEQTNYGYTF
>-|TRBJ2-7|-|TRBV6-6
TGTGCCAGTAAGTCTAAAACGACTGGCTCCTACGAGCAGTACTTC
CASKSKTTGSYEQYF
>TRBD1|TRBJ2-3|-|TRBV7-9
TGTGCCAGCAGCTCCTACAGGGGGCTGGATACGCAGTATTTT
CASSSYRGLDTQYF
>TRBD2|TRBJ2-5|-|TRBV7-6
TGTGCCAGCAGCTCGGGACTAGACCAAGAGACCCAGTACTTC
CASSSGLDQETQYF
>-|TRBJ1-2|-|TRBV4-3
TGCGCCAGCAGCCAAGACCGACGCGGGGGTGGCTACACCTTC
CASSQDRRGGGYTF
>TRBD1|TRBJ1-2|-|TRBV6-6
TGTGCCAGCACCGACAGGGGGCCCTCTAACTATGGCTACACCTTC
CASTDRGPSNYGYTF
>TRBD1|TRBJ2-1|once|TRBV11-2
TGTGCCAGCAGGGCGACAGGGGGAATAAGGGAGCAGTTCTTC
CASRATGGIREQFF
>-|TRBJ1-2|-|TRBV6-5
TGTGCCAGCAGTTACTCTGCAGGGTTTGGCTACACCTTC
CASSYSAGFGYTF
>-|TRBJ2-3|-|TRBV19
TGTGCCAGTAGTATCCGGCTGACAGATACGCAGTATTTT
CASSIRLTDTQYF
>TRBD1|TRBJ2-6|-|TRBV5-5
TGTGCCAGCAGCCATCCCGGACAGGGAGGTTATTCTGGGGCCAACGTCCTGACTTTC
CASSHPGQGGYSGANVLTF
>TRBD1|TRBJ1-6|few|TRBV9
TGTGCCAGCAGCGTAGAGCCAATGACTCCAGGGGGCCGAAAATCACCCCTCCACTTT
CASSVEPMTPGGRKSPLHF